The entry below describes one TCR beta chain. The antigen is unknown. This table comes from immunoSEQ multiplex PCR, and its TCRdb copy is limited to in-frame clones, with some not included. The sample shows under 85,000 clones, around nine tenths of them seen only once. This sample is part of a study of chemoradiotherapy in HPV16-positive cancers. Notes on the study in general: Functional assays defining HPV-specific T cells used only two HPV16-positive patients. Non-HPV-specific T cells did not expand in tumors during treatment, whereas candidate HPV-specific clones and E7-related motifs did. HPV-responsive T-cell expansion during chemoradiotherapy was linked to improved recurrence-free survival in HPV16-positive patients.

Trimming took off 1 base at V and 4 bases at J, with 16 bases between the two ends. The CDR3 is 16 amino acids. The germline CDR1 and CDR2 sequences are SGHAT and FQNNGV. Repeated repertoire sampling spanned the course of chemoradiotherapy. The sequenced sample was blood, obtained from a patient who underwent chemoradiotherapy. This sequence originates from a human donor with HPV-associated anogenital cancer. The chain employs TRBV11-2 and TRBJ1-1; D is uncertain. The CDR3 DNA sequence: TGTGCCAGCAGCTTAGTCCCGCAACTTTGGGGCACTGAAGCTTTCTTT. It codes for CASSLVPQLWGTEAFF.